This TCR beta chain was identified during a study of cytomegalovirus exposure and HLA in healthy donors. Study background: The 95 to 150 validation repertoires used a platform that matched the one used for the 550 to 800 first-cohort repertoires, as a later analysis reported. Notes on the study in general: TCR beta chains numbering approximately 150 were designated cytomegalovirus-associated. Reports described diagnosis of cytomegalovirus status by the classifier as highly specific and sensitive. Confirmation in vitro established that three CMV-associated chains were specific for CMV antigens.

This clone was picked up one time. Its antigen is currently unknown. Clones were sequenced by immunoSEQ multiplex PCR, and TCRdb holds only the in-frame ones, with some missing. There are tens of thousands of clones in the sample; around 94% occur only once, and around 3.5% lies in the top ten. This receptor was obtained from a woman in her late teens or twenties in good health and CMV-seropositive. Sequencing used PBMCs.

CDR3 DNA sequence: TGCGCCAGCAGTTATACCGGGACAGCAACTAATGAAAAACTGTTTTTT. Translating it yields CASSYTGTATNEKLFF. The chain has TRBV5-1 and TRBJ1-4; the match to TRBD1 covers 7 bases. CDR1 and CDR2 (germline): SGHRS, YFSETQ. Trimming took 5 bases from V and 0 from J; bases not matched to a gene: 7. The length of the CDR3 is 16 residues.